Each of the 7 T cell receptor beta chains below was sequenced from the same sample in a study of T cells in Graves' hyperthyroidism and ophthalmopathy. RNA transcripts served as the template for amplifying TCR beta CDR3 regions. With the HTBI primer set, the TCR CDR3 went through a first round of RT-PCR. TCRdb reprocessed the multiplex PCR reads with MiXCR, giving one entry per CDR3 protein. This sample carries 400,000 to 550,000 distinct CDR3 sequences, roughly 25% of them seen once, and the ten largest clones take over 9%. The sample consisted of blood. These receptors came from a woman aged 25 to 39 with Graves' ophthalmopathy.

This clonotype was found many times. The chain employs TRBV6-5 and TRBJ1-1; unclear D gene. Trimming removed 10 bases at V and 6 bases at J, with 18 bases between. This CDR3 contains 13 residues. Germline V gene data show CDR1 as MNHEY and CDR2 as SVGAGI. The CDR3 DNA reads as TGTGCCATACGTTCTCCCAGTGGGCCTGAAGCTTTCTTT. Translation: CAIRSPSGPEAFF.

The J gene is TRBJ1-1, the V gene TRBV7-9; D gene unclear. Germline values: CDR1 SEHNR, CDR2 FQNEAQ (reference sequence). V gave up 2 bases and J gave up 8 bases, with 3 bases separating them. The CDR3 is made up of 10 amino acids. CDR3 nucleotide sequence: TGTGCCAGCAGCTTAATGGAAGCTTTCTTT. It is translated as CASSLMEAFF.

DNA of the CDR3: TGTGCCAGCAGTTTCCCCCCTTCTGGGGTCCTGACTTTC. It is translated as CASSFPPSGVLTF. The chain is built from TRBV12-3 or TRBV12-4 and TRBJ2-6; no clear D gene. Between the trimmed V and J ends, which lost 3 bases and 13 bases, there was a span of 13 bases. The CDR3 runs to 13 residues.

This clonotype was recorded at least ten times. The chain has TRBV27 and TRBJ2-5, with 10 bases identical to TRBD2. With V trimmed by 0 bases and J by 4 bases, 5 bases remained unmatched. The CDR3 totals 16 residues. From germline, CDR1 is MNHEY and CDR2 SMNVEV (reference sequence). CDR3 DNA sequence: TGTGCCAGCAGTTTATCTAGCGGGGGGCCGGGAGAGACCCAGTACTTC. Protein: CASSLSSGGPGETQYF.

This clonotype was picked up a small number of times. V is TRBV3-1 and J is TRBJ2-7, with TRBD2 identical over 14 bases. In germline, CDR1 is LGHDT, CDR2 YNNKEL (reference sequence). V lost 4 bases, J lost 4 bases, and 6 bases stayed unmatched. The CDR3 is 16 residues long. The CDR3 protein is CASSRPTSGGVYEQYF. CDR3 DNA: TGTGCCAGCAGCCGTCCGACTAGCGGGGGGGTATACGAGCAGTACTTC.

This clonotype was seen many times. V usage is TRBV30 and J usage is TRBJ2-7; D uncertain. CDR3 size: 12 residues. The germline V gene encodes CDR1 GTSNPN and CDR2 SVGIG (reference sequence). Trimming shortened V by 4 bases and J by 2 bases, and 9 bases separated the two germline ends. Here the CDR3 reads CAWTRGPYEQYF. In DNA, the CDR3 is TGTGCCTGGACCCGAGGCCCCTACGAGCAGTACTTC.

As to this clonotype: This may stem from a read error, because a much larger clone lies one nucleotide away. This chain uses TRBV18 with TRBJ2-7; tentatively, D is TRBD2 (7 bases). CDR1 is KGHSH, CDR2 LQKENI, per germline. Deletions cut 6 bases from V and 4 bases from J, with 16 bases between. CDR3 length: 14 amino acids. CDR3 sequence reads: CASSHGGLEYEQYF. In DNA form, the CDR3 reads TGTGCCAGCTCCCACGGGGGGCTCGAATACGAGCAGTACTTC. The whole variable domain, filled in from reference TRBV18 and TRBJ2-7, reads NAGVMQNPRHLVRRRGQEARLRCSPMKGHSHVYWYRQLPEEGLKFMVYLQKENIIDESGMPKERFSAEFPKEGPSILRIQQVVRGDSAAYFCASSHGGLEYEQYFGPGTRLTVT.